This TCR beta chain was obtained from a study of Ad26.COV2.S vaccination and SARS-CoV-2 variants. Documented treatment: approximately 18 received Ad26.COV2.S at low or high dose, single or two shots; about five received placebo; per-sample allocation not given. The samples date from day 63 after the first vaccine or placebo injection. The CDR3 is 16 amino acids. Germline V gene sequence: CDR1 SSHAT, CDR2 FNYEAQ (reference sequence). Turning to this clone: Mismatch with germline at one junction end may stem from a read error.

The data were produced by immunoSEQ multiplex PCR, yet TCRdb's version contains in-frame clones alone and is incomplete. Seen here are some 480,000 clones, around 88% observed once, and the top ten hold about 13%. The clonotype originates from a person between 18 and 65 years old who received the Ad26.COV2.S COVID-19 vaccine or a placebo. The chain joins TRBV7-7 to TRBJ2-7, with 11 positions matching TRBD2. Source: peripheral blood, taken in a trial of Ad26.COV2.S vaccine versus placebo. For the CDR3, the DNA is TGTGCTAGCAGCATTTTGAGGGTAGCGGGAGGGCACGAGCAGTACTTC. Translation gives CASSILRVAGGHEQYF.